The present T cell receptor (beta chain) was sequenced within a study of blood T cell repertoires in COVID-19. This clone was seen once. The table came from immunoSEQ multiplex PCR; TCRdb's copy has only in-frame clones and leaves some out. Of around 150,000 clones in the sample, over 70% are singletons; the top ten hold 3% to 3.5%. V was clipped by 6 bases and J by 8 bases; unmatched bases: 8. CDR3 size: 13 residues. The sequenced sample was PBMCs or T cells enriched from blood (not recorded which). The receptor's source is a woman aged 60 to 75 who had recovered from COVID-19. The J gene is TRBJ1-2, the V gene TRBV12-3 or TRBV12-4, with 8 bases that match TRBD1. CDR3 loop: CASRGDRGRGYTF. CDR3 nucleotides: TGTGCCAGCAGGGGAGACAGGGGCCGGGGCTACACCTTC.